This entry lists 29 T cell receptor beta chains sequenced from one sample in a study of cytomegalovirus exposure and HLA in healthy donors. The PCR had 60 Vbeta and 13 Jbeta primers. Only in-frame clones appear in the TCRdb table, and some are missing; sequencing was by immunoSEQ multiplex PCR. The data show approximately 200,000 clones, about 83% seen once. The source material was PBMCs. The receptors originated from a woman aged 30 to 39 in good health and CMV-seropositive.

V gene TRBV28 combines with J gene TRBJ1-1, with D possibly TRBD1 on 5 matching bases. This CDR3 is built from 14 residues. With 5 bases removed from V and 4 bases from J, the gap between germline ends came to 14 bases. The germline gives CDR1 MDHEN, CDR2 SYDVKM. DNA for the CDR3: TGTGCCAGCAGTGGGGACGCGGGATCCACTGAAGCTTTCTTT. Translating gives CASSGDAGSTEAFF.

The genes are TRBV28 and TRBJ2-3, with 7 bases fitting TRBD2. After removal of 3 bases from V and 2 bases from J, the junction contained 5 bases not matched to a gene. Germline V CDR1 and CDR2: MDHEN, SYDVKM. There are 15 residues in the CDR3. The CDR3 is CASSFLGTTTDTQYF. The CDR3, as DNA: TGTGCCAGCAGTTTCCTCGGGACTACCACAGATACGCAGTATTTT.

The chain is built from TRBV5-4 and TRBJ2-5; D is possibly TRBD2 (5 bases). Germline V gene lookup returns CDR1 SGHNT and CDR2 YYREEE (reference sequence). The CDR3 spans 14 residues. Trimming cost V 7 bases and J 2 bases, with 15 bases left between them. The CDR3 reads CASSRPGTQETQYF. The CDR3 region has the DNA TGTGCCAGCTCTCGACCGGGAACTCAAGAGACCCAGTACTTC.

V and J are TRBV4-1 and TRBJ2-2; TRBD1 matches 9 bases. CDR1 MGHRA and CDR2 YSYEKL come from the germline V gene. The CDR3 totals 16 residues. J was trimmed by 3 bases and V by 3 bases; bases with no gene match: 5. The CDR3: CASSQGGTGYTGELFF. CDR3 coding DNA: TGCGCCAGCAGCCAGGGTGGGACAGGGTACACCGGGGAGCTGTTTTTT.

The CDR3 spells CASSPLDEQFF. For the CDR3, the DNA is TGTGCCAGCAGTCCCCTCGATGAGCAGTTCTTC. The rearrangement joins TRBV6-6 to TRBJ2-1, with D unclear. The CDR3 is 11 amino acids. Germline loops: CDR1 MNHNY, CDR2 SVGAGI (reference sequence). Deletions cut 5 bases from V and 8 bases from J, with 7 bases between.

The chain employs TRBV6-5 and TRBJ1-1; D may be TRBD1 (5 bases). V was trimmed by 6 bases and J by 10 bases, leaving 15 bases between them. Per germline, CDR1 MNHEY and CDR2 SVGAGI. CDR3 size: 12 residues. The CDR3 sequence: CASREGIRGAFF. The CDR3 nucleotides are TGTGCCAGCAGGGAGGGGATAAGGGGAGCTTTCTTT.

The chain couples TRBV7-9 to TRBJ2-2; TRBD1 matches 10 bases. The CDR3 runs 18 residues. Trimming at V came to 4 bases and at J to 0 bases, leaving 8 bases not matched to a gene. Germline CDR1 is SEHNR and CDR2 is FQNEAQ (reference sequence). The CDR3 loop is CASSSGQGGNPNTGELFF. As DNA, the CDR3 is TGTGCCAGCAGCTCTGGACAGGGGGGGAACCCGAACACCGGGGAGCTGTTTTTT.

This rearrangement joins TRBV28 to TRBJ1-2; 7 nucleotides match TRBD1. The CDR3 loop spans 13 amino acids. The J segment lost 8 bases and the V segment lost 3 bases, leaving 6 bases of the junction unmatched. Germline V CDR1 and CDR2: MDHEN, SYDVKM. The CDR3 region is CASSFRGMGGYTF. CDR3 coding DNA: TGTGCCAGCAGTTTCAGGGGGATGGGAGGCTACACCTTC.

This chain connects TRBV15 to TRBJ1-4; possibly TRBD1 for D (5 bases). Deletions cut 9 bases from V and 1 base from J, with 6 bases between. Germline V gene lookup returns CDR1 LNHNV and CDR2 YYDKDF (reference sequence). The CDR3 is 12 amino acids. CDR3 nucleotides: TGTGCCACGGGGGGAACTAATGAAAAACTGTTTTTT. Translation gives CATGGTNEKLFF.

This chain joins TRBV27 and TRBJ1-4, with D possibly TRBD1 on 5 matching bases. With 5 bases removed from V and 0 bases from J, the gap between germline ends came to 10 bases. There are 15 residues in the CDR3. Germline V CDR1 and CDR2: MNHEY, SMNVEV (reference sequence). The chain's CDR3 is CASSQTAATNEKLFF. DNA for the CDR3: TGTGCCAGCAGTCAGACAGCCGCAACTAATGAAAAACTGTTTTTT.

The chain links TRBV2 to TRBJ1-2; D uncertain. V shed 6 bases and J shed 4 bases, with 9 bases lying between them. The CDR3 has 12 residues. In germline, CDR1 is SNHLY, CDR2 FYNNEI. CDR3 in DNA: TGTGCCAGCAGCTTGTACACCTATGGCTACACCTTC. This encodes CASSLYTYGYTF.

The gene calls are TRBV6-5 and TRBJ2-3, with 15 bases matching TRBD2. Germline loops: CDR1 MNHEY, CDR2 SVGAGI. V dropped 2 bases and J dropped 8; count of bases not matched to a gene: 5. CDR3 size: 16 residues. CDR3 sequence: CASSYTGLAGGGTQYF. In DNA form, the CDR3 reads TGTGCCAGCAGTTACACGGGACTAGCGGGAGGAGGTACGCAGTATTTT.

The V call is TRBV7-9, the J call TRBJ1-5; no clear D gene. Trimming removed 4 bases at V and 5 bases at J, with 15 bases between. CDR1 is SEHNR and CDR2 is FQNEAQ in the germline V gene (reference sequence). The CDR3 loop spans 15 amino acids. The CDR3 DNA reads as TGTGCCAGCAGCTCCTTCGCGGGTGTCGATCAGCCCCAGCATTTT. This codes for CASSSFAGVDQPQHF.

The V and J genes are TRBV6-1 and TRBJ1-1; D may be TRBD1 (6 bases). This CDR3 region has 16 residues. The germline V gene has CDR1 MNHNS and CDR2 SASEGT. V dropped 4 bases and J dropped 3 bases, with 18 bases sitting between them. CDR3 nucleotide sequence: TGTGCCAGCAGTGTTCGAATGCAGGGGCCGGACACTGAAGCTTTCTTT. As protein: CASSVRMQGPDTEAFF.

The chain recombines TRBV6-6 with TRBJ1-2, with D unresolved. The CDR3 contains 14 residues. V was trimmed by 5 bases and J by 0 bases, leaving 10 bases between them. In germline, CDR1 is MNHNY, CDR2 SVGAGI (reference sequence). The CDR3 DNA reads TGTGCCAGCAGTCAGGCAGCAACTAACTATGGCTACACCTTC. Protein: CASSQAATNYGYTF.

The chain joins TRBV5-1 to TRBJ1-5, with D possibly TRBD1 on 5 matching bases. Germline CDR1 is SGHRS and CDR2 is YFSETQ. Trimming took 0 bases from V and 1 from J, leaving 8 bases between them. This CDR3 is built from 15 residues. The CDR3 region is CASSLDSGSNQPQHF. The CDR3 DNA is TGCGCCAGCAGCTTGGATTCAGGGAGCAATCAGCCCCAGCATTTT.

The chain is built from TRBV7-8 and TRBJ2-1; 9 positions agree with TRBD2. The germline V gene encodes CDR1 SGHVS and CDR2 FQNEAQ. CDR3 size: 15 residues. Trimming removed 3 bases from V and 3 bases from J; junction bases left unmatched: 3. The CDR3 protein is CASSFTSGFYNEQFF. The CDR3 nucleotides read TGTGCCAGCAGCTTCACTAGCGGGTTCTACAATGAGCAGTTCTTC.

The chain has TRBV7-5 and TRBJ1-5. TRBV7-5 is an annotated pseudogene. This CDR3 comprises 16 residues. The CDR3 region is CARSLVGREGNQPQHF. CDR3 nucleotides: TGTGCCAGAAGCTTAGTGGGCAGGGAGGGCAATCAGCCCCAGCATTTT.

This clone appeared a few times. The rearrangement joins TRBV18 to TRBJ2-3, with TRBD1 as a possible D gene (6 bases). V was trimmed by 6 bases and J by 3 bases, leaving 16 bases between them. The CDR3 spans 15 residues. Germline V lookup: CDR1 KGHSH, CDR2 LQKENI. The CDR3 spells CASSPTRDKTDTQYF. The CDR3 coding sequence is TGTGCCAGCTCGCCCACCCGGGACAAAACAGATACGCAGTATTTT. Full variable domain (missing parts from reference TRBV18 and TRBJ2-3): NAGVMQNPRHLVRRRGQEARLRCSPMKGHSHVYWYRQLPEEGLKFMVYLQKENIIDESGMPKERFSAEFPKEGPSILRIQQVVRGDSAAYFCASSPTRDKTDTQYFGPGTRLTVL.

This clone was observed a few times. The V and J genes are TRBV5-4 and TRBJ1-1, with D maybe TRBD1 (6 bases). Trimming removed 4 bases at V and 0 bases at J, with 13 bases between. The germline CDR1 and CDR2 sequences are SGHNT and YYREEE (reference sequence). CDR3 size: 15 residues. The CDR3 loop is CASSLGGGLNTEAFF. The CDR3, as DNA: TGTGCCAGCAGCCTGGGAGGGGGTCTGAACACTGAAGCTTTCTTT.

The CDR3 sequence is CATDGQGAGEQYF. In DNA form, the CDR3 reads TGTGCCACCGATGGACAGGGGGCCGGCGAGCAGTACTTC. The chain joins TRBV25-1 to TRBJ2-7, with 11 bases fitting TRBD1. Germline-derived CDR1 and CDR2 are MGHDK and SYGVNS. This CDR3 comprises 13 residues. V lost 10 bases to trimming and J lost 6 bases; unmatched junction nucleotides: 8.

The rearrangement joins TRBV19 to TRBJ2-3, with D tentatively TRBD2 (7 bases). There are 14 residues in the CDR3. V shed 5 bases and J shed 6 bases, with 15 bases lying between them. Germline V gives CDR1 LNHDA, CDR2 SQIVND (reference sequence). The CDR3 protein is CASSLGGGADTQYF. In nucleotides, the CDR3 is TGTGCCAGTAGTTTAGGGGGGGGCGCGGATACGCAGTATTTT.

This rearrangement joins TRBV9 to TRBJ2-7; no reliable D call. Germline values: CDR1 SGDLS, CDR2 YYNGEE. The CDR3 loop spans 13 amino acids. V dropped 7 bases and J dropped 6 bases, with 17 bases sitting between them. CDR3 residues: CASGRESAGEQYF. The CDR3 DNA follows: TGTGCCAGCGGTCGCGAGAGTGCCGGCGAGCAGTACTTC.

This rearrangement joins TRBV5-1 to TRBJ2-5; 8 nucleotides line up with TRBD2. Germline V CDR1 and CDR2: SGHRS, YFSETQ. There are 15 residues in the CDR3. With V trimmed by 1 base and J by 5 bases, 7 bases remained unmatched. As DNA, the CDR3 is TGCGCCAGCAGCTTGCGGGGGGGGCCCGTTGAGACCCAGTACTTC. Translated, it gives CASSLRGGPVETQYF.

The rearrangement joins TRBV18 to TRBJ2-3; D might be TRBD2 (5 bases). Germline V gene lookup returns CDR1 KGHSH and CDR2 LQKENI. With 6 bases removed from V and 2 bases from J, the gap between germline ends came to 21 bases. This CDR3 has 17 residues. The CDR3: CASSSPTSPGITDTQYF. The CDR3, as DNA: TGTGCCAGCTCTTCACCAACTTCACCGGGGATCACAGATACGCAGTATTTT.

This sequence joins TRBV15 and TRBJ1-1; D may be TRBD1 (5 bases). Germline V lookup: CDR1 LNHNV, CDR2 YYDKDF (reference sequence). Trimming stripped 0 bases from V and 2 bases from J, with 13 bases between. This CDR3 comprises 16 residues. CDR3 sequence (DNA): TGTGCCACCAGCAGAGATGTCACAGGCTTTAACACTGAAGCTTTCTTT. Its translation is CATSRDVTGFNTEAFF.

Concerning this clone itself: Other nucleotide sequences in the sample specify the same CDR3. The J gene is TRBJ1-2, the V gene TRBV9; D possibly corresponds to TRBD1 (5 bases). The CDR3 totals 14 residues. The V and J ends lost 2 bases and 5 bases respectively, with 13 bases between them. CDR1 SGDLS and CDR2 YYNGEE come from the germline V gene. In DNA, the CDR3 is TGTGCCAGCAGCGTGGGGTTGGGGGGTTATGGCTACACCTTC. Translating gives CASSVGLGGYGYTF.

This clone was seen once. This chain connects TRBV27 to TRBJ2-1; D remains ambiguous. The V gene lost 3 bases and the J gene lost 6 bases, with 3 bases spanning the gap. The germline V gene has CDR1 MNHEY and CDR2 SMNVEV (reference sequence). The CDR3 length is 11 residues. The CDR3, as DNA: TGTGCCAGCAGTTTCCTCAATGAGCAGTTCTTC. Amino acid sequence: CASSFLNEQFF.

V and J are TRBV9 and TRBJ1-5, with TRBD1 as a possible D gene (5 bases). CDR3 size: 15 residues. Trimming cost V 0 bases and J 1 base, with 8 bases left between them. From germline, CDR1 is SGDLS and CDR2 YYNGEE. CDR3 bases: TGTGCCAGCAGCGTAGGCCAGGGAAGCAATCAGCCCCAGCATTTT. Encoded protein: CASSVGQGSNQPQHF.